Presented here are 28 T cell receptor beta chains from one specimen sequenced in a study of blood T cell repertoires in COVID-19. Sequencing was performed with immunoSEQ multiplex PCR; in TCRdb, only in-frame clones are kept and a portion is missing. The sample lists about 180,000 clones, 80% to 90% occurring once. Sample: peripheral blood. The receptor source for this set is a human donor with active or convalescent COVID-19. The donor label of this sample is uncertain.

The chain recombines TRBV1 with TRBJ2-7; TRBD2 is taken as the D call from the table, unchecked against the DNA. TRBV1 is flagged as a pseudogene. This CDR3 spans 14 amino acids. The CDR3 DNA follows: TGCACCAGCAGCCGACTTGGCCCCTATTACGAGCAGTACTTC. Translated: CTSSRLGPYYEQYF.

This clone was recorded only once. The rearrangement links TRBV5-1 to TRBJ2-7; a weak D match, TRBD1 (5 bases). The germline V and J ends were trimmed by 3 bases and 6 bases, with 19 bases remaining between them. CDR3 size: 15 residues. Germline V gene lookup returns CDR1 SGHRS and CDR2 YFSETQ. The CDR3 bases are TGCGCCAGCAGCTACGATATATCAGGGTTTGGCGAGCAGTACTTC. This codes for CASSYDISGFGEQYF. Full variable domain (remainder filled in from reference TRBV5-1 and TRBJ2-7): KAGVTQTPRYLIKTRGQQVTLSCSPISGHRSVSWYQQTPGQGLQFLFEYFSETQRNKGNFPGRFSGRQFSNSRSEMNVSTLELGDSALYLCASSYDISGFGEQYFGPGTRLTVT.

The rearrangement joins TRBV4-2 to TRBJ1-4; 9 bases are a match to TRBD1. CDR1 LGHNA and CDR2 YNFKEQ come from the germline V gene. The V gene end was trimmed by 4 bases and the J gene end by 2 bases; junction bases not matched to a gene: 2. The CDR3 is 15 residues long. CDR3: CASSLDRGTNEKLFF. CDR3 DNA sequence: TGTGCCAGCAGCCTGGACAGGGGCACTAATGAAAAACTGTTTTTT.

The chain is built from TRBV11-3 and TRBJ2-7; 8 bases map to TRBD1. The CDR3 is 15 amino acids. Unmatched junction bases numbered 8, after V lost 3 bases and J lost 4 bases. Germline V lookup: CDR1 SGHNT, CDR2 YENEEA. For the CDR3, the DNA is TGTGCCAGCAGCTTCGGGACAGGCGTAAAGTACGAGCAGTACTTC. Encoded protein: CASSFGTGVKYEQYF.

V usage is TRBV6-5 and J usage is TRBJ2-2; TRBD1 matches 8 bases. Losses at the gene ends were 0 bases for V and 5 bases for J; bases not matched to a gene: 2. The CDR3 is made up of 15 amino acids. The V gene's germline CDR1 is MNHEY and CDR2 SVGAGI. In DNA form, the CDR3 reads TGTGCCAGCAGTTACTCCACAGGGGGGACCGGGGAGCTGTTTTTT. Residues: CASSYSTGGTGELFF.

CDR3 in DNA: TGTGCCAGCAGCTCTCCCACACTAGCGGGGGCGGAAGAGACCCAGTACTTC. Its protein product is CASSSPTLAGAEETQYF. The genes are TRBV5-4 and TRBJ2-5, with 11 bases lining up with TRBD2. V dropped 3 bases and J dropped 3; count of bases not matched to a gene: 10. Germline CDR1 and CDR2: SGHNT and YYREEE (reference sequence). There are 17 residues in the CDR3.

The chain combines TRBV29-1 with TRBJ2-1, with a weak D call TRBD1 (5 bases). Trimming removed 3 bases from V and 4 bases from J, with 16 bases in between. The length of the CDR3 is 15 residues. Looked up from germline, CDR1 is SQVTM and CDR2 is ANQGSEA. CDR3 sequence reads: CSVDRADTGYNEQFF. The CDR3 nucleotides are TGCAGCGTTGACCGGGCGGACACTGGATACAATGAGCAGTTCTTC.

This clone was picked up one time. The chain employs TRBV3-1 (or the pseudogene TRBV3-2) and TRBJ2-3; maybe TRBD2 (6 bases). Germline lookup yields CDR1 LGHDT and CDR2 YNNKEL (reference sequence). The CDR3 covers 16 residues. Trimming cost V 6 bases and J 0 bases, with 16 bases left between them. The CDR3 bases are TGTGCCAGCAGGCGAGCGGGCCCGGCTAGCACAGATACGCAGTATTTT. Amino acid sequence: CASRRAGPASTDTQYF.

The rearrangement uses TRBV5-1 and TRBJ1-1, with unresolved D. The V end lost 5 bases, the J end lost 10 bases, and 18 bases lay between the germline ends. The CDR3 contains 13 residues. CDR1 and CDR2 (germline): SGHRS, YFSETQ. This chain's CDR3 is CASRHPADLRAFF. CDR3 nucleotide sequence: TGCGCCAGCAGACACCCGGCGGATTTGAGAGCTTTCTTT.

This rearrangement joins TRBV9 to TRBJ2-7, with TRBD1 matching 8 bases. CDR1 is SGDLS and CDR2 is YYNGEE in the germline V gene. The CDR3 has 14 amino acids. V gave up 6 bases and J gave up 1 base; unmatched junction bases: 6. The DNA for the CDR3 is TGTGCCAGCACCCCGGGACAGGATTCCTACGAGCAGTACTTC. Its protein is CASTPGQDSYEQYF.

This clone has just one count. This specimen includes other DNA sequences encoding the same CDR3. J is TRBJ2-3 and V is TRBV5-1; D not resolved. In germline, CDR1 is SGHRS, CDR2 YFSETQ. This CDR3 contains 14 residues. The V end lost 0 bases, the J end lost 3 bases, and 8 bases lay between the germline ends. The CDR3 DNA follows: TGCGCCAGCAGCTTGGCCCTACGTACAGATACGCAGTATTTT. The encoded protein is CASSLALRTDTQYF.

The J gene is TRBJ2-2, the V gene TRBV6-4; 16 bases agree with TRBD2. CDR3 size: 17 residues. V lost 11 bases to trimming and J lost 3 bases; unmatched junction nucleotides: 9. CDR1 and CDR2 from the germline V gene are MRHNA and SNTAGT. The CDR3 here is CARFGTSGGDYTGELFF. The CDR3 DNA sequence: TGTGCCCGGTTCGGGACTAGCGGGGGGGATTACACCGGGGAGCTGTTTTTT.

This clone turned up a few times. The chain combines TRBV4-1 with TRBJ2-7, with 8 nucleotides matching TRBD2. The germline V gene encodes CDR1 MGHRA and CDR2 YSYEKL. V lost 1 base and J lost 0; bases outside the gene matches: 5. This CDR3 is 16 amino acids long. The CDR3 DNA sequence: TGCGCCAGCAGCCAAGTTAGCGGGGCGAGCTCCTACGAGCAGTACTTC. Translating it yields CASSQVSGASSYEQYF.

The chain joins TRBV6-6 to TRBJ2-7; D remains ambiguous. Trimming removed 0 bases from V and 7 bases from J, with 13 bases in between. The CDR3 consists of 14 residues. Germline values: CDR1 MNHNY, CDR2 SVGAGI (reference sequence). CDR3 residues: CASSYSTRLGEQYF. CDR3 sequence (DNA): TGTGCCAGCAGTTACTCGACCAGACTGGGTGAGCAGTACTTC.

The V and J genes are TRBV6-5 and TRBJ1-2; possible D gene TRBD1, 6 bases. V shed 5 bases and J shed 4 bases, with 17 bases lying between them. CDR3 length: 15 amino acids. Germline assignment: CDR1 MNHEY and CDR2 SVGAGI. This chain's CDR3 is CASSPRDTGPYGYTF. As DNA, the CDR3 is TGTGCCAGCAGTCCACGGGACACGGGCCCCTATGGCTACACCTTC.

The chain is built from TRBV5-1 and TRBJ2-3; D is possibly TRBD2 (7 bases). The CDR3 is 15 residues long. Trimming took off 2 bases at V and 2 bases at J, with 12 bases between the two ends. Per the germline V gene, CDR1 is SGHRS and CDR2 is YFSETQ. DNA for the CDR3: TGCGCCAGCAGCTTTTGGGGGGGCCACACAGATACGCAGTATTTT. Its translation is CASSFWGGHTDTQYF.

V and J are TRBV5-1 and TRBJ1-6; D possibly corresponds to TRBD1 (5 bases). CDR1 SGHRS and CDR2 YFSETQ come from the germline V gene. The length of the CDR3 is 15 residues. Trimming cost V 2 bases and J 0 bases, with 6 bases left between them. CDR3 DNA sequence: TGCGCCAGCAGCTTTCAGGGCTCCTATAATTCACCCCTCCACTTT. Protein product: CASSFQGSYNSPLHF.

In nucleotides, the CDR3 is TGTGCCAGCAGCTTAGTGGGACTAGCGGGCAATGAGCAGTTCTTC. Its protein is CASSLVGLAGNEQFF. V is TRBV11-3 and J is TRBJ2-1, with 12 positions matching TRBD2. The CDR3 is made up of 15 amino acids. The germline V gene encodes CDR1 SGHNT and CDR2 YENEEA. The junction had 1 base not matched to a gene; V was cut back by 1 base and J by 6 bases.

The rearrangement joins TRBV28 to TRBJ1-1, with TRBD1 as a possible D gene (6 bases). This CDR3 contains 13 residues. The V and J ends lost 6 bases and 1 base respectively, with 9 bases between them. CDR1 MDHEN and CDR2 SYDVKM come from the germline V gene. CDR3: CASRGQTNTEAFF. In nucleotides, the CDR3 is TGTGCCAGCAGGGGACAAACGAACACTGAAGCTTTCTTT.

This chain uses TRBV2 with TRBJ2-2, with D maybe TRBD2 (6 bases). V dropped 6 bases and J dropped 2 bases, with 10 bases sitting between them. Germline CDR1 is SNHLY and CDR2 is FYNNEI. This CDR3 spans 14 amino acids. The CDR3 nucleotides read TGTGCCAGCAGGGAGGGGTCCAACACCGGGGAGCTGTTTTTT. The encoded protein is CASREGSNTGELFF.

This chain joins TRBV2 and TRBJ1-4, with D tentatively TRBD1 (6 bases). Germline lookup yields CDR1 SNHLY and CDR2 FYNNEI. V lost 2 bases to trimming and J lost 3 bases, with 10 bases between them. This CDR3 has 15 amino acids. The CDR3 DNA is TGTGCCAGCAGTGAAACAGGGCAGTCTAATGAAAAACTGTTTTTT. Its translation: CASSETGQSNEKLFF.

The genes are TRBV27 and TRBJ1-6, with 9 bases matching TRBD1. The CDR3 sequence is 15 residues long. Unmatched junction bases numbered 9, after V lost 6 bases and J lost 9 bases. Germline V gene data show CDR1 as MNHEY and CDR2 as SMNVEV (reference sequence). The CDR3: CASSPPGQGSSPLHF. In nucleotides, the CDR3 is TGTGCCAGCAGCCCCCCGGGACAGGGTAGTTCACCCCTCCACTTT.

The chain is built from TRBV3-1 (or the pseudogene TRBV3-2) and TRBJ2-3, with 10 bases matching TRBD2. After removal of 4 bases from V and 4 bases from J, the junction contained 5 bases not matched to a gene. CDR3 length equals 15 residues. CDR1 and CDR2 (germline): LGHDT, YNNKEL (reference sequence). DNA for the CDR3: TGTGCCAGCAGCCCGCTAGCGGGAGTGTCAGATACGCAGTATTTT. The encoded protein is CASSPLAGVSDTQYF.

CDR3: CASSPIGTGLDAQHF. The DNA for the CDR3 is TGTGCCAGCAGTCCCATCGGGACAGGGTTGGACGCCCAGCATTTT. This chain uses TRBV11-2 with TRBJ1-5; 9 bases line up with TRBD1. After removal of 6 bases from V and 11 bases from J, the junction contained 14 bases not matched to a gene. There are 15 residues in the CDR3. Looked up from germline, CDR1 is SGHAT and CDR2 is FQNNGV.

This chain links TRBV29-1 with TRBJ2-3; D not certain. The CDR3 is 9 residues long. Germline V lookup: CDR1 SQVTM, CDR2 ANQGSEA. The DNA for the CDR3 is TGCACCGTAGAGGATACGCAGTATTTT. Translating gives CTVEDTQYF.

This chain links TRBV30 with TRBJ2-2, with 15 bases fitting TRBD2. The CDR3 consists of 20 residues. The V gene end was trimmed by 0 bases and the J gene end by 3 bases; junction bases not matched to a gene: 11. Germline CDR1 is GTSNPN and CDR2 is SVGIG (reference sequence). The CDR3 DNA reads TGTGCCTGGAGTGTAACGGGACTAGCGGGAGGCCAGATTTACACCGGGGAGCTGTTTTTT. Protein sequence: CAWSVTGLAGGQIYTGELFF.

The rearrangement links TRBV7-2 to TRBJ2-3; no definite D call. The CDR3 runs to 13 residues. Germline V lookup: CDR1 SGHTA, CDR2 FQGNSA. V was cut by 5 bases and J by 14 bases, with 20 bases left in between. CDR3 sequence: CASSPPEVRRGYF. Written as DNA, the CDR3 is TGTGCCAGCAGCCCCCCAGAGGTCCGCCGAGGGTATTTT. Drawing the rest from reference TRBV7-2 and TRBJ2-3, the complete variable domain is GAGVSQSPSNKVTEKGKDVELRCDPISGHTALYWYRQSLGQGLEFLIYFQGNSAPDKSGLPSDRFSAERTGGSVSTLTIQRTQQEDSAVYLCASSPPEVRRGYFGPGTRLTVL.

The CDR3 DNA follows: TGCGCCAGCAGCTTACAGGGTGAGGGGTTTGATGAGCAGTTCTTC. Protein product: CASSLQGEGFDEQFF. The chain has TRBV5-1 and TRBJ2-1; possible D gene TRBD1, 6 bases. Germline-derived CDR1 and CDR2 are SGHRS and YFSETQ. V lost 2 bases and J 8 bases, leaving 17 bases between the germline ends. The CDR3 runs to 15 residues.